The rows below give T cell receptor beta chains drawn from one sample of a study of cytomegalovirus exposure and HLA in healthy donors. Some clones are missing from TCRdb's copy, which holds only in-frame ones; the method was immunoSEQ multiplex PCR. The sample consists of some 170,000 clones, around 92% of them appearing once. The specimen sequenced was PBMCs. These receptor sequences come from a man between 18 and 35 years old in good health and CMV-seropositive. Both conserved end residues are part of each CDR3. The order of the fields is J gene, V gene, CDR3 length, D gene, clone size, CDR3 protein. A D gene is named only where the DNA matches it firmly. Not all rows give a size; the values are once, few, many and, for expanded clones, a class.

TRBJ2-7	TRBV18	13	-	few	CASSPSGAYEQYF
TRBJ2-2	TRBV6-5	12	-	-	CASRTLAGELFF
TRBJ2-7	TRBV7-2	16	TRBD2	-	CASSLAASGSLYEQYF
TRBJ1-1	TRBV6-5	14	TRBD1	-	CASSYSGGYTEAFF
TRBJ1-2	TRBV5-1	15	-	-	CASSLEGRGNYGYTF
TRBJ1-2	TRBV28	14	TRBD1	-	CASVPGQGGSGYTF
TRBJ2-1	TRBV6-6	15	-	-	CASRDNRAAYNEQFF
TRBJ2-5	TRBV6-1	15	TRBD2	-	CASSESPGGFETQYF
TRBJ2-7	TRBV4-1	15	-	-	CASSQDRGSSYEQYF
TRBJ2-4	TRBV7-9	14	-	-	CASSKGLDKNIQYF
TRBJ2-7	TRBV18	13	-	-	CASSPRGTYEQYF
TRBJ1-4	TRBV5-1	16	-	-	CASSPRQLTTNEKLFF
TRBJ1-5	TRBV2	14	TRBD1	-	CASSTGVPTQPQHF
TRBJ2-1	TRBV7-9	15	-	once	CASSERGEGRGEQFF
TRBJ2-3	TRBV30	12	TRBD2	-	CAWSLAGVAQYF
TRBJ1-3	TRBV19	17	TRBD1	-	CASSMLGQGAPGNTIYF
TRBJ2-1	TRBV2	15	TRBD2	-	CASSEIASGNHEQFF
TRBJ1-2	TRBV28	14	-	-	CASSLSRGMNGYTF
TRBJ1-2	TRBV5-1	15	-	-	CASSLADTESDGYTF
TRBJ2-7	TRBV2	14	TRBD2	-	CASSALLAGGEQYF
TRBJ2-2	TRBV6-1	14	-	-	CAGKTGEVAGELFF
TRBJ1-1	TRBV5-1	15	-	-	CASSLGQMVNTEAFF
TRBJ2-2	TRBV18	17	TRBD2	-	CASSPLSGRASSGELFF
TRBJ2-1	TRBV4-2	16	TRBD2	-	CASSQELAGFDNEQFF
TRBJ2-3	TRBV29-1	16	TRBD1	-	CSVAPGTGLGTDTQYF
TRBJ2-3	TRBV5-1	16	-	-	CASSYSGGLRTDTQYF
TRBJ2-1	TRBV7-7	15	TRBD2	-	CASSPGTSGSNEQFF
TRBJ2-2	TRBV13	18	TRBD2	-	CASSLPYRLAPNTGELFF
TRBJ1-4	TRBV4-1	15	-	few	CASSRQTATNEKLFF
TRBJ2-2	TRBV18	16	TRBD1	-	CASSPPGQGSTGELFF
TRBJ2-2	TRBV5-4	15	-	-	CASSLDNEPTGELFF
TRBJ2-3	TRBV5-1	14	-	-	CASRRTTSTDTQYF
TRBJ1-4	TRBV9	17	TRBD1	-	CASSPNIGGQGKEKLFF
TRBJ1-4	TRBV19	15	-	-	CASSRTAATNEKLFF
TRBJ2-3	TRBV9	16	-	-	CASSSQRFEGPDTQYF
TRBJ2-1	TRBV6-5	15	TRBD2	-	CASALAGAPYNEQFF
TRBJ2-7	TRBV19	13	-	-	CASNTASGYEQYF
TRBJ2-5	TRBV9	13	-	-	CASSVGGSETQYF
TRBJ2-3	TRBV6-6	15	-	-	CASNHQELLADTQYF
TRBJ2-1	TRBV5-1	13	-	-	CASNPTGFNEQFF
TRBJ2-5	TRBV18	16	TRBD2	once	CASSRRLAEDLETQYF
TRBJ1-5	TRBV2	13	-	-	CASTRDIKQPQHF
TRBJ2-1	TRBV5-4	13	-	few	CASSLGSRTEQFF
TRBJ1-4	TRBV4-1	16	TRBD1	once	CASSQAGTATNEKLFF
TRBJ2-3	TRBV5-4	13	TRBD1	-	CASSLQGADTQYF
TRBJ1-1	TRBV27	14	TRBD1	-	CASSLDRGRTEAFF
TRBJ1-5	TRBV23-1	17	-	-	CASSQSPVRLNNQPQHF
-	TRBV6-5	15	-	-	CASRSLDHRGYEQYF
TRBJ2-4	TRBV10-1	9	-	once	CATENIQYF
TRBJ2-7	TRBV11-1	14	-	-	CASSLALGDYEQYF